This is a list of T cell receptor beta chains from one sample in a study of blood T cell repertoires in COVID-19. Libraries were prepared by immunoSEQ multiplex PCR; TCRdb keeps only in-frame clonotypes and omits some of them. The sample carries about 350,000 clones, approximately 89% recorded once. Source material: peripheral blood. Source of these receptors: a woman aged 55-69 years with COVID-19, enrolled during active disease. CDR3s include the opening cysteine and the closing phenylalanine or tryptophan. The D gene is left open where the match is weak. Size is stated for part of the rows, as once, few or many counts, or as a class when the clone is expanded.

14 | TRBJ1-2 | TRBD1 | TRBV2 | - | CASTEDRVSYGYTF | TGTGCCAGCACCGAGGACAGGGTGAGCTATGGCTACACCTTC
12 | TRBJ1-2 | - | TRBV10-3 | - | CAISEVSGGYTF | TGTGCCATCAGTGAGGTTTCAGGGGGCTACACCTTC
14 | TRBJ1-5 | - | TRBV9 | - | CASSAGDETQPQHF | TGTGCCAGCAGCGCGGGGGACGAGACTCAGCCCCAGCATTTT
14 | TRBJ2-1 | - | TRBV18 | once | CASSPRSSGNEQFF | TGTGCCAGCTCACCAAGGTCCTCAGGCAATGAGCAGTTCTTC
13 | TRBJ2-2 | - | TRBV19 | - | CASSTTNTGELFF | TGTGCCAGTTCGACAACGAACACCGGGGAGCTGTTTTTT
13 | TRBJ1-4 | TRBD1 | TRBV2 | - | CASSRQGREKLFF | TGTGCCAGCAGTCGACAGGGACGGGAAAAACTGTTTTTT
14 | TRBJ1-2 | - | TRBV11-2 | - | CASSEGHTNYGYTF | TGTGCCAGCTCGGAGGGCCACACTAACTATGGCTACACCTTC
16 | TRBJ2-3 | TRBD2 | TRBV4-2 | - | CASSTTGTRGADTQYF | TGTGCCAGCAGCACGACCGGGACCCGGGGGGCAGATACGCAGTATTTT
14 | TRBJ1-5 | - | TRBV27 | once | CASSPQGYVQPQHF | TGTGCCAGCAGTCCACAGGGCTACGTGCAGCCCCAGCATTTT
13 | TRBJ1-2 | TRBD1 | TRBV27 | - | CASSLTGVDGYTF | TGTGCCAGCAGCCTAACAGGGGTGGATGGCTACACCTTC
15 | TRBJ1-2 | TRBD1 | TRBV6-5 | once | CATSPGTGGNYGYTF | TGTGCCACCAGCCCCGGGACAGGCGGTAACTATGGCTACACCTTC
15 | TRBJ2-2 | TRBD2 | TRBV28 | - | CASTTGGVRTGELFF | TGTGCCAGCACGACGGGGGGAGTTAGGACCGGGGAGCTGTTTTTT
16 | TRBJ1-2 | - | TRBV4-2 | - | CASSQDQTLWSYGYTF | TGTGCCAGCAGCCAAGATCAAACTCTTTGGTCCTATGGCTACACCTTC
14 | TRBJ2-7 | - | TRBV28 | - | CASSFRSDIDEQYF | TGTGCCAGCAGTTTTCGGTCAGACATAGACGAGCAGTACTTC
13 | TRBJ2-3 | - | TRBV27 | - | CASSLTARHTQYF | TGTGCCAGCAGTTTAACGGCTAGACATACGCAGTATTTT
16 | TRBJ1-3 | TRBD1 | TRBV9 | - | CASSVSDRGRGNTIYF | TGTGCCAGCAGCGTTTCTGACAGGGGCAGGGGAAACACCATATATTTT
12 | TRBJ2-1 | - | TRBV6-5 | - | CASRIPGNEQFF | TGTGCCAGCAGAATCCCCGGGAATGAGCAGTTCTTC
13 | TRBJ1-1 | - | TRBV15 | - | CATSRDLGAEAFF | TGTGCCACCAGCAGAGATCTAGGGGCTGAAGCTTTCTTT
18 | TRBJ1-6 | - | TRBV6-1 | - | CASREQGIRFSYNSPLHF | TGTGCCAGCAGAGAACAGGGAATTAGGTTTTCCTATAATTCACCCCTCCACTTT
16 | TRBJ2-3 | TRBD2 | TRBV7-9 | - | CASSWRGREDTDTQYF | TGTGCCAGCAGCTGGCGCGGGAGGGAAGACACAGATACGCAGTATTTT
17 | TRBJ2-1 | TRBD2 | TRBV18 | - | CASSPPAGLAGNNEQFF | TGTGCCAGCTCACCACCAGCGGGACTAGCGGGGAACAATGAGCAGTTCTTC
15 | TRBJ1-4 | - | TRBV28 | - | CASSLGGGRSEKLFF | TGTGCCAGCAGTTTAGGTGGGGGGAGAAGTGAAAAACTGTTTTTT
16 | TRBJ2-2 | TRBD2 | TRBV9 | - | CASSAGGGFNTGELFF | TGTGCCAGCAGCGCCGGCGGGGGGTTCAACACCGGGGAGCTGTTTTTT
14 | TRBJ2-3 | TRBD2 | TRBV11-1 | - | CASSPGLATDTQYF | TGTGCCAGCAGCCCAGGACTAGCCACAGATACGCAGTATTTT
12 | TRBJ1-6 | - | TRBV3-1/TRBV3-2 | - | CASSQEDSPLHF | TGTGCCAGCAGCCAGGAGGATTCACCCCTCCACTTT
14 | TRBJ2-7 | - | TRBV2 | - | CASPRQDGSYEQYF | TGTGCCAGCCCCAGACAGGATGGCTCCTACGAGCAGTACTTC
15 | TRBJ2-1 | TRBD2 | TRBV9 | - | CASHGDGGGLNEQFF | TGTGCCAGCCATGGCGATGGCGGGGGGCTCAATGAGCAGTTCTTC
12 | TRBJ2-1 | TRBD1 | TRBV19 | - | CASSSRTGEQFF | TGTGCCAGTAGTAGCCGGACAGGTGAGCAGTTCTTC
14 | TRBJ2-3 | TRBD2 | TRBV10-2 | - | CASLMGGSTDTQYF | TGCGCCAGCCTTATGGGAGGGAGCACAGATACGCAGTATTTT
16 | TRBJ1-1 | - | TRBV19 | - | CASSILASGMNTEAFF | TGTGCCAGTAGTATCCTCGCGTCAGGCATGAACACTGAAGCTTTCTTT
18 | TRBJ2-4 | TRBD1 | TRBV5-1 | - | CASSPGSGGQGAGNIQYF | TGCGCCAGCAGCCCGGGAAGTGGGGGACAGGGGGCCGGTAACATTCAGTACTTC
13 | TRBJ1-1 | TRBD1 | TRBV19 | - | CASSRGQGGEAFF | TGTGCCAGTAGTAGGGGACAGGGGGGTGAAGCTTTCTTT
15 | TRBJ1-5 | - | TRBV25-1 | - | CARRGGAGSNQPQHF | TGTGCCCGCCGGGGGGGGGCGGGTAGCAATCAGCCCCAGCATTTT